This T cell receptor beta chain emerged from a study of blood T cell repertoires in COVID-19. Profiled with immunoSEQ multiplex PCR; TCRdb holds only in-frame clones, not every one. The profile shows under 200,000 clones, approximately 87% of them singletons. Trimming removed 5 bases from V and 6 bases from J; junction bases left unmatched: 5. The CDR3 spans 15 residues. CDR1 SGHNT and CDR2 YENEEA come from the germline V gene. All recovered Cohort 3 donors got two negative PCRs, got clearance, or saw symptom resolution. Sequencing used PBMCs or T cells enriched from blood (not recorded which). V is TRBV11-3 and J is TRBJ1-5; 12 positions agree with TRBD1. The receptor's source is a woman between 45 and 60 years old who had recovered from COVID-19. The CDR3 nucleotides read TGTGCCAGCAGCCCGGGACAGGGGGCGGGTCAGCCCCAGCATTTT. Its protein product is CASSPGQGAGQPQHF.